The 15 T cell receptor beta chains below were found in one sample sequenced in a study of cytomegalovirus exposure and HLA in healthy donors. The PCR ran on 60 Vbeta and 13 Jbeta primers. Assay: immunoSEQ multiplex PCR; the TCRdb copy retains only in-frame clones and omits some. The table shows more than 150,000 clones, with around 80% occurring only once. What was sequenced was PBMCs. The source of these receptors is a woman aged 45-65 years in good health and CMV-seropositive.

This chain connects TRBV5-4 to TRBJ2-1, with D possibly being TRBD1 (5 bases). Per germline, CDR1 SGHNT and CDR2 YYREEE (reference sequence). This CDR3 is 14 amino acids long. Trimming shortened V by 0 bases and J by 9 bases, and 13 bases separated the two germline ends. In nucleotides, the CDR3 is TGTGCCAGCAGCTTGGGCCAGGGTTTTGTTGAGCAGTTCTTC. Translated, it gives CASSLGQGFVEQFF.

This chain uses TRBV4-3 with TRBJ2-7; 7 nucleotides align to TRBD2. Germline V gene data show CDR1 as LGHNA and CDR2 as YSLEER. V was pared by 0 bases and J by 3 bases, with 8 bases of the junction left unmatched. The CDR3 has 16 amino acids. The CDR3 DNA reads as TGCGCCAGCAGCCAAGAAGCGGGGACTACCTACTACGAGCAGTACTTC. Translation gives CASSQEAGTTYYEQYF.

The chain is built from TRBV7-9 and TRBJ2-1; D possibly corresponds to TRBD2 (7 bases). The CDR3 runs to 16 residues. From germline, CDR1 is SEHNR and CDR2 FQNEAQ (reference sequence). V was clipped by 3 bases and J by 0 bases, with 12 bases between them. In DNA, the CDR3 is TGTGCCAGCAGCTTCGGGGGGCAGACCTCCTACAATGAGCAGTTCTTC. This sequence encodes CASSFGGQTSYNEQFF.

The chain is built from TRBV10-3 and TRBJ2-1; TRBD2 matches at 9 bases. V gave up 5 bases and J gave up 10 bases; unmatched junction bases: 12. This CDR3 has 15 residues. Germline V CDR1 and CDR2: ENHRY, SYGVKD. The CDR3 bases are TGTGCCATCAGTATGTCTAGCGGGGAATGGGGAGAGCAGTTCTTC. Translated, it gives CAISMSSGEWGEQFF.

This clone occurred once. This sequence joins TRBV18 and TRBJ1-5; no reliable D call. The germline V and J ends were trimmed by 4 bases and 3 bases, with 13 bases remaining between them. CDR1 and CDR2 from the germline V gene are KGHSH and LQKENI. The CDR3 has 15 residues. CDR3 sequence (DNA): TGTGCCAGCTCACGTGGGAGTACCCACAATCAGCCCCAGCATTTT. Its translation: CASSRGSTHNQPQHF.

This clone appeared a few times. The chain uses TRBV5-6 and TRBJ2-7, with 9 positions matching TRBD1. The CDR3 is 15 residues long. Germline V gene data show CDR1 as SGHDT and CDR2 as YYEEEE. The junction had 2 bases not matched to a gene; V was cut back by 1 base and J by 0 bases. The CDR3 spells CASSLKGQGSYEQYF. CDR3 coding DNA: TGTGCCAGCAGCTTGAAGGGACAGGGCTCCTACGAGCAGTACTTC.

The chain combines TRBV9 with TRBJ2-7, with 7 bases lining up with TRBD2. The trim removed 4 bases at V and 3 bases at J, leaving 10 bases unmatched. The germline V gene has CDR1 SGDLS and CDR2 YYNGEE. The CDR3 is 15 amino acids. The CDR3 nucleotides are TGTGCCAGCAGCCCTATTCAAGCGGGGAACTACGAGCAGTACTTC. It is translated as CASSPIQAGNYEQYF.

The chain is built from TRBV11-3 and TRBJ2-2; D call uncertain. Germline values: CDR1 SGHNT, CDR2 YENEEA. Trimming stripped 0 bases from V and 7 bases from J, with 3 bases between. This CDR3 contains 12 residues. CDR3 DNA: TGTGCCAGCAGCTTAGACCACGGGGAGCTGTTTTTT. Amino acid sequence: CASSLDHGELFF.

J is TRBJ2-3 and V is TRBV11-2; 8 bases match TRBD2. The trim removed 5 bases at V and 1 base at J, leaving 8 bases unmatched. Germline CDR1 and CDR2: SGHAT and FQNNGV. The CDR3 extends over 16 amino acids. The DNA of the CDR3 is TGTGCCAGCAGCCCGGAAGCGGGGGTGGGCACAGATACGCAGTATTTT. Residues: CASSPEAGVGTDTQYF.

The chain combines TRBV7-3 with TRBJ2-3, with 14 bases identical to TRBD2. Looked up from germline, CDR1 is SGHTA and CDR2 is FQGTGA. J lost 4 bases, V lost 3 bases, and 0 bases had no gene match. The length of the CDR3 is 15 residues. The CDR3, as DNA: TGTGCCAGCAGCTTGACTAGCGGGGGGGCAGATACGCAGTATTTT. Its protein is CASSLTSGGADTQYF. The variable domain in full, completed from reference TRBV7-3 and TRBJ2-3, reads GAGVSQTPSNKVTEKGKYVELRCDPISGHTALYWYRQSLGQGPEFLIYFQGTGAADDSGLPNDRFFAVRPEGSVSTLKIQRTERGDSAVYLCASSLTSGGADTQYFGPGTRLTVL.

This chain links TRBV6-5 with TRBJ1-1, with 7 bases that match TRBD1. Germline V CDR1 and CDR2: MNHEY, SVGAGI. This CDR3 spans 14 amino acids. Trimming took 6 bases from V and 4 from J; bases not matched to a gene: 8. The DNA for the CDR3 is TGTGCCAGCAGCATAACACAGGGGAGCACTGAAGCTTTCTTT. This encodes CASSITQGSTEAFF.

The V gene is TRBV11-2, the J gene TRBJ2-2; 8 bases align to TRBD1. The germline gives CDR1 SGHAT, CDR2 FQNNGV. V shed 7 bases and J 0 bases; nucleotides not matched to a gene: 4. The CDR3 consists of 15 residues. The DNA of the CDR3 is TGTGCCAGCACACGGACAGGGCCGAACACCGGGGAGCTGTTTTTT. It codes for CASTRTGPNTGELFF.

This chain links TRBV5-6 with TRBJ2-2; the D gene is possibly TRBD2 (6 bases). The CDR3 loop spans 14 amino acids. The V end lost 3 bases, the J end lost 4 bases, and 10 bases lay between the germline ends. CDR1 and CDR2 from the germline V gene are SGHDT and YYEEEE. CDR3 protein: CASSYRDFTGELFF. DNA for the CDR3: TGTGCCAGCAGCTACCGGGACTTCACCGGGGAGCTGTTTTTT.

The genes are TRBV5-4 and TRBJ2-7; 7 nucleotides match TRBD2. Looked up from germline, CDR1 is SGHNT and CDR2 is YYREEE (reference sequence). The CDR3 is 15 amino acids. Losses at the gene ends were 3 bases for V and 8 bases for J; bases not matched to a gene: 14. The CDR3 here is CASSSVGREYGKQYF. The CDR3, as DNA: TGTGCCAGCAGCTCTGTAGGGCGGGAGTACGGGAAGCAGTACTTC.

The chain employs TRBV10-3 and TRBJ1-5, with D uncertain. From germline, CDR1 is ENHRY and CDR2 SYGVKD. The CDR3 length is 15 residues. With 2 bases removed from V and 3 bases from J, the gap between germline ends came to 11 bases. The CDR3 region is CAISEQGLANQPQHF. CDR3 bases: TGTGCCATCAGTGAGCAAGGTCTAGCCAATCAGCCCCAGCATTTT.